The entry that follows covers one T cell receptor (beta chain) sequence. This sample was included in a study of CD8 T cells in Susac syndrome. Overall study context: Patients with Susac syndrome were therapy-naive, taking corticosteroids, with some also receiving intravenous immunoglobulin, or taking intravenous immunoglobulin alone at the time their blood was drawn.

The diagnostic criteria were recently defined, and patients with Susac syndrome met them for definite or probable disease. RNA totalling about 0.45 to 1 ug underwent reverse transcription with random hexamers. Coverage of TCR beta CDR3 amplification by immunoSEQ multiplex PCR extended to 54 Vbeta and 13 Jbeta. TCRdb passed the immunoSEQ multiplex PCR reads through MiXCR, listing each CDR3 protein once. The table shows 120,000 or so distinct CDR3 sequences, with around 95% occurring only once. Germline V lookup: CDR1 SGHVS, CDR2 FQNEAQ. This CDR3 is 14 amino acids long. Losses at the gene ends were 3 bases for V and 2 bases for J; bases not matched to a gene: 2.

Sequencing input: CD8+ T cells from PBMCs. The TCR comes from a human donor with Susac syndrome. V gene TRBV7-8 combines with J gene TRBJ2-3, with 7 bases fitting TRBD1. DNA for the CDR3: TGTGCCAGCAGCTTGACAGGGTACACAGATACGCAGTATTTT. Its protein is CASSLTGYTDTQYF. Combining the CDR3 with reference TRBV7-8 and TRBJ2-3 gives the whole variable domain GAGVSQSPRYKVAKRGQDVALRCDPISGHVSLFWYQQALGQGPEFLTYFQNEAQLDKSGLPSDRFFAERPEGSVSTLKIQRTQQEDSAVYLCASSLTGYTDTQYFGPGTRLTVL.